This record looks at one T cell receptor beta chain sequence and its context. Its antigen is currently unknown. The CDR3 contains 14 residues. Trimming took 5 bases from V and 7 from J; bases not matched to a gene: 7. This specimen belongs to a study of identical twins. Broader study findings: Researchers reported excess low generation probability among twin-shared out-of-frame alpha sequences. The authors noted that invariant MAIT and iNKT cells could partly confound zero-insertion analyses.

TCRdb analysed the 5' RACE reads with MiXCR anew, one entry per CDR3 protein. The sample has 270,000 or so distinct CDR3 sequences; about 8% are singletons. These same data were also listed under a study on yellow fever vaccine responses in identical twins.

This TCR came from a woman between 18 and 29 years old in good health. Material for sequencing was CD8+ T cells sorted from blood. The rearrangement joins TRBV12-3 or TRBV12-4 to TRBJ1-4; 7 bases are a match to TRBD1. The CDR3 DNA is TGTGCCAGCAGTAGGGGGCGCTTAGGTGAAAAACTGTTTTTT. This sequence encodes CASSRGRLGEKLFF.